These 9 T cell receptor beta chains were all obtained from the same sample, sequenced in a study of blood T cell repertoires in COVID-19. This table comes from immunoSEQ multiplex PCR, and its TCRdb copy is limited to in-frame clones, with some not included. Here the sample spans about 260,000 clones, roughly 79% being singletons. The specimen sequenced was peripheral blood. These receptors came from an elderly woman with acute or convalescent COVID-19.

The V and J genes are TRBV30 and TRBJ1-3; 9 bases map to TRBD1. The CDR3 covers 15 residues. CDR1 is GTSNPN and CDR2 is SVGIG in the germline V gene (reference sequence). The V gene end was trimmed by 2 bases and the J gene end by 0 bases; junction bases not matched to a gene: 2. CDR3 in DNA: TGTGCCTGGAGTCGGGGACAGGGCTCTGGAAACACCATATATTTT. This translates into CAWSRGQGSGNTIYF. Drawing the rest from reference TRBV30 and TRBJ1-3, the complete variable domain is SQTIHQWPATLVQPVGSPLSLECTVEGTSNPNLYWYRQAAGRGLQLLFYSVGIGQISSEVPQNLSASRPQDRQFILSSKKLLLSDSGFYLCAWSRGQGSGNTIYFGEGSWLTVV.

This clone was seen a single time. This sequence joins TRBV29-1 and TRBJ2-7; D is perhaps TRBD2 (6 bases). This CDR3 is 14 amino acids long. Germline assignment: CDR1 SQVTM and CDR2 ANQGSEA. V was pared by 4 bases and J by 5 bases, with 18 bases between. The CDR3 loop is CSVGGRGAGHEQYF. The DNA of the CDR3 is TGCAGCGTTGGGGGCCGTGGGGCGGGGCACGAGCAGTACTTC.

The genes are TRBV27 and TRBJ1-5, with TRBD1 identical over 7 bases. The CDR3 is 16 amino acids. Trimming cost V 1 base and J 3 bases; bases outside gene matches: 6. Germline V lookup: CDR1 MNHEY, CDR2 SMNVEV (reference sequence). The CDR3 loop is CASSLFGRGSNQPQHF. CDR3 bases: TGTGCCAGCAGTTTATTCGGCAGGGGGTCCAATCAGCCCCAGCATTTT.

Of note for this clone: At one boundary the junction diverges from the germline segment, which might be a read error. The CDR3 is CASSPRQGRGTEAFF. The CDR3 nucleotides read TGTGCCAGCAGTCCACGACAGGGGCGGGGCACTGAAGCTTTTTTT. The chain uses TRBV6-2 or TRBV6-3 and TRBJ1-1, with 8 bases aligning to TRBD1. The CDR3 has 15 residues. The germline V gene has CDR1 MNHEY and CDR2 SVGEGT.

The V and J genes are TRBV3-1 (or the pseudogene TRBV3-2) and TRBJ2-3, with 7 nucleotides matching TRBD2. The germline V gene has CDR1 LGHDT and CDR2 YNNKEL (reference sequence). The V segment lost 2 bases and the J segment 0 bases; nucleotides outside the gene matches: 8. CDR3 length: 17 residues. Here the CDR3 DNA reads TGTGCCAGCAGCCAACCCATTAATAGCGGGAGCACAGATACGCAGTATTTT. Amino acids: CASSQPINSGSTDTQYF.

The rearrangement uses TRBV6-1 and TRBJ2-1, with D perhaps TRBD2 (7 bases). Germline assignment: CDR1 MNHNS and CDR2 SASEGT. Trimming took 2 bases from V and 0 from J, leaving 20 bases between them. CDR3 length: 19 residues. CDR3 DNA: TGTGCCAGCAGTGAAATTAACAGGGCCGGCGGGAGCTCCTACAATGAGCAGTTCTTC. It yields the protein CASSEINRAGGSSYNEQFF.

The chain employs TRBV5-1 and TRBJ1-6; 10 bases are shared with TRBD1. There are 14 residues in the CDR3. Germline V gene lookup returns CDR1 SGHRS and CDR2 YFSETQ. V shed 9 bases, J shed 6 bases, and the junction held 6 bases outside the gene matches. The CDR3 DNA reads as TGCGCCACGGGGACAGGGGAAACTAATTCACCCCTCCACTTT. This gives the protein CATGTGETNSPLHF.

V is TRBV11-2 and J is TRBJ2-1, with a tentative D call TRBD2 (6 bases). This CDR3 region has 15 residues. The germline V gene encodes CDR1 SGHAT and CDR2 FQNNGV. The V gene lost 3 bases and the J gene lost 8 bases, with 17 bases spanning the gap. CDR3 residues: CASSLALGGFHEQFF. DNA of the CDR3: TGTGCCAGCAGCTTGGCATTGGGGGGTTTCCATGAGCAGTTCTTC.

V gene TRBV5-1 combines with J gene TRBJ2-7, with 9 bases aligning to TRBD1. The CDR3 loop spans 14 amino acids. Per germline, CDR1 SGHRS and CDR2 YFSETQ. V lost 0 bases and J lost 6; bases outside the gene matches: 4. The CDR3 DNA is TGCGCCAGCAGCTTGGGACAGGGGGTTTCCGAGCAGTACTTC. Its translation is CASSLGQGVSEQYF. The full variable domain, its missing parts supplied by reference TRBV5-1 and TRBJ2-7, is KAGVTQTPRYLIKTRGQQVTLSCSPISGHRSVSWYQQTPGQGLQFLFEYFSETQRNKGNFPGRFSGRQFSNSRSEMNVSTLELGDSALYLCASSLGQGVSEQYFGPGTRLTVT.